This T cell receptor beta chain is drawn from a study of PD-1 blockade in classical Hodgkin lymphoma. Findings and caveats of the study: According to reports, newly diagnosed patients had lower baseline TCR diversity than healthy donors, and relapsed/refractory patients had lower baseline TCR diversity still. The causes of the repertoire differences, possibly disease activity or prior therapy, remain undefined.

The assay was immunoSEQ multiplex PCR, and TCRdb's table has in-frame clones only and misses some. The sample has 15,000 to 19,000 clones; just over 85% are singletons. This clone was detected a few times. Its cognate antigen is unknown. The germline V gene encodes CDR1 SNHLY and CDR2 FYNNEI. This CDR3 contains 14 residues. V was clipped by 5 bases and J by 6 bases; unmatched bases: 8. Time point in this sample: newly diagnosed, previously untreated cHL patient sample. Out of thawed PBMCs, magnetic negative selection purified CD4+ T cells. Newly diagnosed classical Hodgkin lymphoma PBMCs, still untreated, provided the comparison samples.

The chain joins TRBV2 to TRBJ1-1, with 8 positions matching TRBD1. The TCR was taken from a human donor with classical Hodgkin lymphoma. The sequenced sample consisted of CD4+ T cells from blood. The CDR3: CASSRFDRGPEAFF. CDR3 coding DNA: TGTGCCAGCAGTAGATTCGACAGGGGACCTGAAGCTTTCTTT.